This TCR beta chain was profiled in a study of T cells expressing NK-cell markers (dated by TCRdb to about 2020). A note on the overall study: Three sorted T-cell subsets (CD3+CD56+NKG2C+, CD3+CD56+NKG2C- and CD3+CD56-NKG2C+) from several donors had their TCR beta-chain repertoires profiled. Among the eight sequenced donors, seven were HCMV-seropositive and one was HCMV-seronegative. All eight donors whose samples were sequenced were randomly selected healthy volunteers, three of them men and five women. Sequencing of the libraries produced 2 x 150 bp reads on Illumina HiSeq 2000/2500, MiSeq or NextSeq.

Details on this clonotype: Its binding antigen is unknown.

To determine HCMV serostatus, a commercial ELISA kit was used to detect HCMV-specific IgG in serum. Ficoll density gradient centrifugation was used to isolate peripheral blood mononuclear cells from blood. The study at large found these results: Those dominant clonotypes were again the most abundant among CD3+CD56-NKG2C+ cells in four donors, at roughly 25-65%. It remained unclear whether the expanded NKG2C-expressing T cell clones were specific for HCMV antigens. For several donors, the dominant CD3+CD56+NKG2C+ clonotypes were among the top 10 CD8+ clonotypes and accounted for about 1.0-8% of CD8+ T cells.

The instrument was an Illumina HiSeq 2000. 5'RACE template switching, by which a universal primer site and unique molecular identifiers were added, was used to make TCR beta cDNA libraries. Synthesis of cDNA was primed from the TCR beta constant segment and was followed by two consecutive PCR amplification steps. In the original analysis: MIGEC was used to demultiplex reads and group reads by UMI, and MiTCR was used to assemble and quantify clonotypes. To exclude erroneous sequences, only TCR cDNA sequences supported by at least two reads were retained. Downstream repertoire analysis used the tcR package, and clonotypes were matched across fractions by CDR3 nucleotide sequence plus V segment. VDJmatch was used to annotate antigen specificity against VDJdb, with one amino acid substitution in CDR3 permitted. Based on TCRdb reprocessing of the reads, there is one entry per CDR3 protein sequence, and DNA is missing. The V and J calls and clone size are TCRdb's, not the authors'. The table held for this sample gives 500,000 or so distinct CDR3 sequences. Around 4% of the sample belongs to the ten largest clones.

The germline V gene sets CDR1 to SQVTM and CDR2 to ANQGSEA. The CDR3 sequence holds 13 residues, the cysteine and phenylalanine included. The DNA is not on file. The origin of this receptor is a man between 18 and 29 years old in good health. Donor details come from another sample of the same person, matched by shared clones. The sequencing input was blood T cells: a sorted CD56 or NKG2C T cell subset, CD4+ or CD8+ T cells, or bulk PBMC T cells (not recorded which). The rearrangement joined TRBV29-1 to TRBJ1-2; TCRdb calls TRBD1, which cannot be checked without DNA. The CDR3 reads as follows: CSTEGQGNYGYTF.